The entry that follows covers one T cell receptor beta chain sequence. Its antigen remains unknown. Germline values: CDR1 SGHDT, CDR2 YYEEEE. V lost 1 base and J lost 4; bases outside the gene matches: 3. CDR3 length: 14 amino acids. The data were obtained in a study of shared clonotypes between healthy human individuals. Study at large: For every donor, three CD4 naive, three CD4 memory, two CD8 naive and one CD8 memory plates were used.

Several immunoSEQ plates held equal portions of the genomic DNA taken from each subset. Method: immunoSEQ multiplex PCR; TCRdb's copy keeps in-frame clones and lacks some. The sample lists 500,000 or so clones, about 96% seen once, with approximately 0.067% in the top ten. Findings and caveats of the study: Sorted-subset sequencing was shown by rarefaction to be incomplete despite large depth.

V is TRBV5-6 and J is TRBJ2-7, with 9 bases fitting TRBD1. The sample consisted of naive CD4+ T cells sorted from blood. The subset was: CD45RA+ positively selected. The clonotype comes from a woman in her twenties or thirties in good health. The CDR3 sequence: CASSLRDRAYEQYF. The CDR3 bases are TGTGCCAGCAGCTTGAGGGACAGGGCTTACGAGCAGTACTTC. Filled out from reference TRBV5-6 and TRBJ2-7, the complete variable domain reads DAGVTQSPTHLIKTRGQQVTLRCSPKSGHDTVSWYQQALGQGPQFIFQYYEEEERQRGNFPDRFSGHQFPNYSSELNVNALLLGDSALYLCASSLRDRAYEQYFGPGTRLTVT.